These 30 T cell receptor beta chains were all obtained from the same sample, sequenced in a study of OX40 agonist ivuxolimab in advanced cancers. Sequenced by immunoSEQ multiplex PCR; TCRdb stores in-frame clones only, minus some. The sample has over 90,000 clones; 90% are singletons. The starting material was CD4+ or CD8+ T cells sorted from blood, obtained in a trial of the OX40 agonist ivuxolimab. All receptors come from an adult with an advanced solid tumor such as melanoma, head and neck, liver or kidney cancer.

This clone was seen more than once but under ten times. V is TRBV9 and J is TRBJ2-3, with D unclear. Per the germline V gene, CDR1 is SGDLS and CDR2 is YYNGEE. Trimming shortened V by 0 bases and J by 1 base, and 9 bases separated the two germline ends. The CDR3 loop spans 15 amino acids. The CDR3 reads CASSVAADGTDTQYF. CDR3 DNA: TGTGCCAGCAGCGTAGCGGCAGACGGCACAGATACGCAGTATTTT.

This clone was picked up a small number of times. The V call is TRBV7-9, the J call TRBJ1-2; 7 nucleotides match TRBD1. The V and J ends lost 1 base and 2 bases, in that order; junction bases with no gene match: 1. Germline CDR1 SEHNR, CDR2 FQNEAQ (reference sequence). The CDR3 is made up of 14 amino acids. This CDR3 reads CASSLGDRNYGYTF. The CDR3, as DNA: TGTGCCAGCAGCTTAGGGGACAGAAACTATGGCTACACCTTC.

This sequence joins TRBV28 and TRBJ2-7; 9 nucleotides line up with TRBD2. Germline V gene sequence: CDR1 MDHEN, CDR2 SYDVKM. Trimming removed 6 bases from V and 0 bases from J; junction bases left unmatched: 3. This CDR3 is built from 14 residues. CDR3 sequence (DNA): TGTGCCAGCAGGGTAGCGGGGGTCTCCTACGAGCAGTACTTC. This translates into CASRVAGVSYEQYF.

The chain is built from TRBV30 and TRBJ1-6; no clear D. V was clipped by 4 bases and J by 7 bases, with 14 bases between them. This CDR3 contains 14 residues. CDR1 and CDR2 (germline): GTSNPN, SVGIG (reference sequence). CDR3 loop: CAWNEGQLNSPLHF. The CDR3 DNA is TGTGCCTGGAATGAGGGCCAGCTAAATTCACCCCTCCACTTT.

The V call is TRBV5-1, the J call TRBJ1-4, with a possible D match to TRBD1 (5 bases). The CDR3 runs to 16 residues. V dropped 0 bases and J dropped 7 bases, with 16 bases sitting between them. Germline V gives CDR1 SGHRS, CDR2 YFSETQ. The CDR3 DNA reads as TGCGCCAGCAGCTTGGCGGGGCAGTACCTTGGTGAAAAACTGTTTTTT. Translation: CASSLAGQYLGEKLFF.

The chain carries TRBV6-5 and TRBJ1-5; the D gene is possibly TRBD1 (5 bases). Germline CDR1 and CDR2: MNHEY and SVGAGI. The CDR3 is made up of 13 amino acids. The V end lost 8 bases, the J end lost 4 bases, and 12 bases lay between the germline ends. Here the CDR3 reads CASGRVGNQPQHF. The CDR3 DNA reads TGTGCCAGCGGCAGGGTAGGTAATCAGCCCCAGCATTTT.

The CDR3 loop is CASSGTSGSEQYF. The CDR3 nucleotides are TGTGCCAGCAGCGGGACTAGCGGGAGCGAGCAGTACTTC. This chain uses TRBV9 with TRBJ2-7; TRBD2 matches 13 bases. This CDR3 is built from 13 residues. In germline, CDR1 is SGDLS, CDR2 YYNGEE. The J segment lost 6 bases and the V segment lost 3 bases, leaving 0 bases of the junction unmatched.

The chain couples TRBV9 to TRBJ1-2; a possible D gene is TRBD1 (5 bases). The CDR3 totals 16 residues. Germline V lookup: CDR1 SGDLS, CDR2 YYNGEE. The V end was cut by 4 bases, the J end by 1 base, with 17 bases between. The CDR3 coding sequence is TGTGCCAGCAGCCAAGCGGGGAAGGGGTATAACTATGGCTACACCTTC. This encodes CASSQAGKGYNYGYTF.

The genes are TRBV18 and TRBJ2-5; D unresolved. V was trimmed by 4 bases and J by 9 bases, leaving 12 bases between them. Germline V gene lookup returns CDR1 KGHSH and CDR2 LQKENI. The CDR3 runs to 12 residues. The CDR3 coding sequence is TGTGCCAGCTCACTACCACAATCGGCCCAGTACTTC. This sequence encodes CASSLPQSAQYF.

The chain uses TRBV4-2 and TRBJ1-5; D gene uncertain. V was cut by 0 bases and J by 3 bases, with 9 bases left in between. The CDR3 is made up of 15 amino acids. Germline V gene lookup returns CDR1 LGHNA and CDR2 YNFKEQ. The CDR3 region has the DNA TGTGCCAGCAGCCAAGACGGGGAAATCAATCAGCCCCAGCATTTT. This codes for CASSQDGEINQPQHF.

This rearrangement joins TRBV7-8 to TRBJ1-2, with D possibly being TRBD1 (5 bases). Germline V gene sequence: CDR1 SGHVS, CDR2 FQNEAQ. This CDR3 region has 17 residues. With 5 bases removed from V and 3 bases from J, the gap between germline ends came to 22 bases. The CDR3 DNA reads TGTGCCAGCAGCCCACTTCCCGGGCCGCCGGGGGACTATGGCTACACCTTC. Amino acids: CASSPLPGPPGDYGYTF.

This chain's CDR3 is CASSAGTGGNGYTF. The CDR3, as DNA: TGTGCCAGCTCGGCAGGGACAGGGGGTAATGGCTACACCTTC. V is TRBV18 and J is TRBJ1-2, with 11 positions matching TRBD1. V shed 6 bases, J shed 6 bases, and the junction held 6 bases outside the gene matches. Germline V gene lookup returns CDR1 KGHSH and CDR2 LQKENI. This CDR3 is built from 14 residues.

The rearrangement joins TRBV5-1 to TRBJ2-1, with 11 nucleotides matching TRBD2. V gave up 4 bases and J gave up 9 bases; unmatched junction bases: 15. Per the germline V gene, CDR1 is SGHRS and CDR2 is YFSETQ. The CDR3 has 17 amino acids. CDR3 nucleotides: TGCGCCAGCAGCGTCGGCACCGGGACTAGCGGCCCTCGTGAGCAGTTCTTC. It specifies CASSVGTGTSGPREQFF.

The rearrangement links TRBV5-4 to TRBJ2-1; TRBD2 aligns across 11 bases. The germline gives CDR1 SGHNT, CDR2 YYREEE (reference sequence). The CDR3 runs 15 residues. Trimming took 4 bases from V and 7 from J; bases not matched to a gene: 7. As DNA, the CDR3 is TGTGCCAGCAGCCCCTGGGCTAGCGGGGGGAATGAGCAGTTCTTC. Translation: CASSPWASGGNEQFF.

The chain has TRBV6-6 and TRBJ2-5; D unclear. The CDR3 consists of 13 residues. The V end was cut by 6 bases, the J end by 4 bases, with 12 bases between. Germline CDR1 reads MNHNY; CDR2 reads SVGAGI (reference sequence). Written as DNA, the CDR3 is TGTGCCAGCAGCCCATCGGTCTCAGAGACCCAGTACTTC. This encodes CASSPSVSETQYF.

The chain combines TRBV30 with TRBJ1-2, with a possible D match to TRBD1 (5 bases). The ends were cut back, 2 bases at V and 8 bases at J, with 12 bases in the middle. The CDR3 loop spans 12 amino acids. Per the germline V gene, CDR1 is GTSNPN and CDR2 is SVGIG (reference sequence). This CDR3 reads CAWSSGGDGYTF. The CDR3 DNA is TGTGCCTGGAGTTCGGGGGGGGACGGCTACACCTTC.

V usage is TRBV6-1 and J usage is TRBJ2-5, with D possibly matching TRBD2 (7 bases). The CDR3 has 15 amino acids. Trimming removed 4 bases at V and 7 bases at J, with 19 bases between. Germline CDR1 MNHNS, CDR2 SASEGT. This CDR3 reads CASSADWGGEVTQYF. CDR3 coding DNA: TGTGCCAGCAGTGCGGATTGGGGGGGCGAGGTGACCCAGTACTTC.

The CDR3 sequence is CASSSRPGLAGMVSYNEQFF. As DNA, the CDR3 is TGCGCCAGCAGCTCCCGGCCGGGACTAGCGGGGATGGTCTCCTACAATGAGCAGTTCTTC. The chain employs TRBV5-1 and TRBJ2-1; 13 positions match TRBD2. The CDR3 length is 20 residues. Germline V gene lookup returns CDR1 SGHRS and CDR2 YFSETQ. Trimming removed 3 bases from V and 0 bases from J; junction bases left unmatched: 12.

This rearrangement joins TRBV7-8 to TRBJ2-7; D may be TRBD2 (6 bases). Germline V gives CDR1 SGHVS, CDR2 FQNEAQ. V was cut by 1 base and J by 6 bases, with 13 bases left in between. This CDR3 has 14 residues. The CDR3 nucleotides read TGTGCCAGCAGCTTAGTGGGCCGAGCGGGCGAGCAGTACTTC. Amino acid sequence: CASSLVGRAGEQYF.

The chain joins TRBV5-1 to TRBJ2-5, with D possibly matching TRBD2 (5 bases). CDR3 length: 14 residues. Germline V gene lookup returns CDR1 SGHRS and CDR2 YFSETQ. Trimming shortened V by 1 base and J by 3 bases, and 10 bases separated the two germline ends. The CDR3 sequence: CASSLSGSEETQYF. In DNA, the CDR3 is TGCGCCAGCAGCTTGTCTGGTAGCGAAGAGACCCAGTACTTC.

The chain is built from TRBV28 and TRBJ2-7, with a tentative D call TRBD2 (5 bases). Per germline, CDR1 MDHEN and CDR2 SYDVKM. The CDR3 runs 14 residues. Trimming took 6 bases from V and 2 from J, leaving 14 bases between them. CDR3 in amino acids: CASSQSGRAYEQYF. The CDR3 nucleotides read TGTGCCAGCAGCCAGTCCGGGCGGGCCTACGAGCAGTACTTC. Based on the CDR3 plus reference TRBV28 and TRBJ2-7, the full variable domain is DVKVTQSSRYLVKRTGEKVFLECVQDMDHENMFWYRQDPGLGLRLIYFSYDVKMKEKGDIPEGYSVSREKKERFSLILESASTNQTSMYLCASSQSGRAYEQYFGPGTRLTVT.

Only one count was recorded for this clone. This chain links TRBV19 with TRBJ1-1, with TRBD1 as a possible D gene (6 bases). This CDR3 comprises 12 residues. CDR1 and CDR2 from the germline V gene are LNHDA and SQIVND (reference sequence). Trimming stripped 6 bases from V and 9 bases from J, with 14 bases between. CDR3 sequence reads: CASRDNRDQAFF. In DNA, the CDR3 is TGTGCCAGTAGAGACAACAGGGACCAAGCTTTCTTT.

This rearrangement joins TRBV30 to TRBJ2-2, with 7 bases identical to TRBD2. The ends lost 1 base at V and 1 base at J; junction bases unmatched: 3. The CDR3 loop spans 15 amino acids. Germline CDR1 GTSNPN, CDR2 SVGIG (reference sequence). The CDR3 region is CAWSAGLLNTGELFF. CDR3 DNA: TGTGCCTGGAGTGCGGGACTATTGAACACCGGGGAGCTGTTTTTT.

V is TRBV5-1 and J is TRBJ2-3; 8 bases line up with TRBD2. Germline loops: CDR1 SGHRS, CDR2 YFSETQ. The CDR3 sequence is 15 residues long. J gave up 5 bases and V 2 bases, and 7 bases lay outside the gene matches. As DNA, the CDR3 is TGCGCCAGCAGCTTAAGCGGGGGTGGGATAGATACGCAGTATTTT. Amino acid sequence: CASSLSGGGIDTQYF.

This chain connects TRBV11-2 to TRBJ2-5, with TRBD1 matching over 7 bases. This CDR3 region has 15 residues. The germline gives CDR1 SGHAT, CDR2 FQNNGV. With V trimmed by 5 bases and J by 5 bases, 11 bases remained unmatched. The CDR3 DNA reads as TGTGCCAGCAGCCCCACAGGGGCAGCGGCGGAGACCCAGTACTTC. Amino acids: CASSPTGAAAETQYF.

As regards this clone: This CDR3 is also generated by other DNA sequences in the sample. V and J are TRBV7-9 and TRBJ2-1, with D perhaps matching TRBD1 or TRBD2 (6 bases each). Germline V gene data show CDR1 as SEHNR and CDR2 as FQNEAQ (reference sequence). V was shortened by 3 bases and J by 4 bases, with 13 bases between the two germline ends. The CDR3 consists of 15 residues. CDR3 sequence reads: CASSLGAGTYNEQFF. DNA of the CDR3: TGTGCCAGCAGCTTGGGGGCGGGAACTTACAATGAGCAGTTCTTC. The full variable domain, in which reference TRBV7-9 and TRBJ2-1 provide the parts outside the CDR3, is DTGVSQNPRHKITKRGQNVTFRCDPISEHNRLYWYRQTLGQGPEFLTYFQNEAQLEKSRLLSDRFSAERPKGSFSTLEIQRTEQGDSAMYLCASSLGAGTYNEQFFGPGTRLTVL.

The J gene is TRBJ1-1, the V gene TRBV19; possible D gene TRBD1, 6 bases. In germline, CDR1 is LNHDA, CDR2 SQIVND (reference sequence). V lost 6 bases, J lost 0 bases, and 14 bases lay in between. The CDR3 covers 15 residues. CDR3 loop: CASRDGQSLNTEAFF. DNA of the CDR3: TGTGCCAGTAGAGACGGACAGTCCTTGAACACTGAAGCTTTCTTT.

The chain employs TRBV28 and TRBJ2-3, with 7 bases identical to TRBD2. The CDR3 loop spans 14 amino acids. Germline-derived CDR1 and CDR2 are MDHEN and SYDVKM. Trimming removed 5 bases from V and 9 bases from J; junction bases left unmatched: 11. DNA for the CDR3: TGTGCCAGCAGTCCCCTACAGCGGGGAGGCACGCAGTATTTT. Translated, it gives CASSPLQRGGTQYF.

The chain joins TRBV27 to TRBJ2-2, with unresolved D. The V end lost 3 bases, the J end lost 7 bases, and 6 bases lay between the germline ends. Germline V gene data show CDR1 as MNHEY and CDR2 as SMNVEV (reference sequence). This CDR3 comprises 12 residues. The CDR3: CASSFSVGELFF. The CDR3 DNA reads TGTGCCAGCAGTTTCAGTGTCGGGGAGCTGTTTTTT.

The chain combines TRBV6-5 with TRBJ2-7, with a possible D match to TRBD1 (5 bases). Deletions cut 5 bases from V and 2 bases from J, with 10 bases between. CDR1 and CDR2 from the germline V gene are MNHEY and SVGAGI. This CDR3 is built from 13 residues. The CDR3 reads CASSLTVTYEQYF. As DNA, the CDR3 is TGTGCCAGCAGTCTGACAGTTACCTACGAGCAGTACTTC.